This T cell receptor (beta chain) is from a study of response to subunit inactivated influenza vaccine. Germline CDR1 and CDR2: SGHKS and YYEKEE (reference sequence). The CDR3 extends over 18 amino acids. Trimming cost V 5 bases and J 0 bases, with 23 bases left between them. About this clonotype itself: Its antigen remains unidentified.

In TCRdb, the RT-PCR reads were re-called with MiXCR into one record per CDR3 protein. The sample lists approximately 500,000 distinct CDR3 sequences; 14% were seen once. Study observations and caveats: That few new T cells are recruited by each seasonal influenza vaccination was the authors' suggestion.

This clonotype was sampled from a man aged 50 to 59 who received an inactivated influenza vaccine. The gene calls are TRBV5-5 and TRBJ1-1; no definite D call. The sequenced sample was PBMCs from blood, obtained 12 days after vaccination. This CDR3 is CASSTNPSFIPLNTEAFF. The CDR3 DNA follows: TGTGCCAGCAGTACGAACCCTTCCTTTATCCCCTTGAACACTGAAGCTTTCTTT. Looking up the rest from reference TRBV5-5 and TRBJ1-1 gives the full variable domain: DAGVTQSPTHLIKTRGQQVTLRCSPISGHKSVSWYQQVLGQGPQFIFQYYEKEERGRGNFPDRFSARQFPNYSSELNVNALLLGDSALYLCASSTNPSFIPLNTEAFFGQGTRLTVV.